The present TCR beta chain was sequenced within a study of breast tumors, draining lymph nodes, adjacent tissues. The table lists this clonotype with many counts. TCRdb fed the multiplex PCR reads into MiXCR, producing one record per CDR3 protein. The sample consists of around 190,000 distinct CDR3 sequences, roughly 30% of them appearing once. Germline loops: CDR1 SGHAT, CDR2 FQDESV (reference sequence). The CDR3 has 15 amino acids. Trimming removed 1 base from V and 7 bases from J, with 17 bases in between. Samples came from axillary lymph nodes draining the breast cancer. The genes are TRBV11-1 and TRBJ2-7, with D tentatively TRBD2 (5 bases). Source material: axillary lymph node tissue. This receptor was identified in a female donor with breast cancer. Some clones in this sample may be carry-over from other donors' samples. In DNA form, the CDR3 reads TGTGCCAGCAGCTTAGTGCTCGGAGGTCCTAAAGAGCAGTACTTC. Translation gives CASSLVLGGPKEQYF.